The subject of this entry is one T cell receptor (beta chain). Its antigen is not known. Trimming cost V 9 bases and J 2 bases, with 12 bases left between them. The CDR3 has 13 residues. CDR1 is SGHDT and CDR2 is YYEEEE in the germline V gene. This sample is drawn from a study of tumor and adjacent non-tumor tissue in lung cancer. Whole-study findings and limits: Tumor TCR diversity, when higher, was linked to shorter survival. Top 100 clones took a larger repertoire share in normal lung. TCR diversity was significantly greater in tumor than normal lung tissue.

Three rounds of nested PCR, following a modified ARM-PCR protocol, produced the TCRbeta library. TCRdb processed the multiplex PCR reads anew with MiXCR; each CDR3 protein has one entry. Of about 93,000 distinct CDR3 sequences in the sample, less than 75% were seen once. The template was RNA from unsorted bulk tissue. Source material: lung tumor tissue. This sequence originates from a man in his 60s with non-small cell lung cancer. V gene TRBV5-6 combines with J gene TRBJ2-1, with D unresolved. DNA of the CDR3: TGTGCCATCAGGTCCCCGGCCTACAATGAGCAGTTCTTC. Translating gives CAIRSPAYNEQFF.